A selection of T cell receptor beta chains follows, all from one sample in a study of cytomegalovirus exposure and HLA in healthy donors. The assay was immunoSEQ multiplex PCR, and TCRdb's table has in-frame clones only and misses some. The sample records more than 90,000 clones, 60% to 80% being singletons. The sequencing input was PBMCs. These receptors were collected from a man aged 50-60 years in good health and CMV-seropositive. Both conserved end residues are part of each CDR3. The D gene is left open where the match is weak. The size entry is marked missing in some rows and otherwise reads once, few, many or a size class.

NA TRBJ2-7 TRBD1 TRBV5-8 TGTGCCAGCAGCACGGGACAGCGAAGGCTCGAGCAGTACTTC CASSTGQRRLEQYF
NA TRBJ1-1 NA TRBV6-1 TGTGCCAGCAGTGACCGCAGGTTCCCTGAAGCTTTCTTT CASSDRRFPEAFF
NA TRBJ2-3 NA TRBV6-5 TGTGCCAGCAGGCACCGACTCGGAGGTGGAGATACGCAGTATTTT CASRHRLGGGDTQYF
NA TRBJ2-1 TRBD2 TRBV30 TGTGCCTGGAGACGGACTGGCGGGGGGTATGAGCAGTTCTTC CAWRRTGGGYEQFF
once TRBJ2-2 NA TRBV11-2 TGTGCCAGCAGCTTAACCCCCGGAGGGAATTTGGGCGGGGAGCTGTTTTTT CASSLTPGGNLGGELFF
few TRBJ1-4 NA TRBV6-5 TGTGCCAGCACCAGGGAAGGCGGTAATGAAAAACTGTTTTTT CASTREGGNEKLFF
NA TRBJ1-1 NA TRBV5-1 TGCGCCAGCAGCCCGGGGAGGGACACTGAAGCTTTCTTT CASSPGRDTEAFF
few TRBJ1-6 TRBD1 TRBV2 TGTGCCAGCACCCGGGACAGGGGAACGTCACCCCTCCACTTT CASTRDRGTSPLHF
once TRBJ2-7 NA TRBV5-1 TGCGCCAGCAGCTTTGAGGGTCTCTACGAGCAGTACTTC CASSFEGLYEQYF
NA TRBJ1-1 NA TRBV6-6 TGTGCCACCCAGACGGGGGGGTCGAACACTGAAGCTTTCTTT CATQTGGSNTEAFF
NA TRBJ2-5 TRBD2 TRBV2 TGTGCCACCAGGCCAGCTAGCGGGAGGACCCAAGAGACCCAGTACTTC CATRPASGRTQETQYF
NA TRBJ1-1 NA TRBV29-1 TGCAGCGTTGACTCACAGGGCAGAAACACTGAAGCTTTCTTT CSVDSQGRNTEAFF
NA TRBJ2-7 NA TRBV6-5 TGTGCCAGCAGTTACTCCGGACAGTCTACCTACGAGCAGTACTTC CASSYSGQSTYEQYF
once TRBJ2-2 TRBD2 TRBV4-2 TGTGCCAGCAGCTTTCCTCTAGCGGGAGTTGACACCGGGGAGCTGTTTTTT CASSFPLAGVDTGELFF
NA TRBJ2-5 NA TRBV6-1 TGTGCCAGCAGTGCGGCCTGGGGCGAGACCCAGTACTTC CASSAAWGETQYF
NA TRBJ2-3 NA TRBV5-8 TGTGCCAGCATGCGGGACAGAGGGCTGATTGACACGCAGTATTTT CASMRDRGLIDTQYF
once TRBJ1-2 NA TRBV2 TGTGCCAGCAGTGAAGGTATAGGGGTCGGCGGCTACACCTTC CASSEGIGVGGYTF